The clone carrying this TCR beta chain has only a few counts. Its antigen is unidentified. TCRdb fed the RT-PCR reads into MiXCR, producing one record per CDR3 protein. The sample consists of about 540,000 distinct CDR3 sequences, under 25% of them appearing once. The germline V gene encodes CDR1 MDHEN and CDR2 SYDVKM. The length of the CDR3 is 15 residues. Trimming took off 3 bases at V and 7 bases at J, with 15 bases between the two ends. The record originates from a study of response to subunit inactivated influenza vaccine. The study, taken as a whole, reports: The authors put forward the suggestion that each seasonal influenza vaccination may bring in only a limited number of new T cells.

Another study also made use of these data, one on T cells expressing NK-cell markers. This second study notes: UMI-tagged 5'RACE template switching yielded the TCR beta cDNA.

The chain couples TRBV28 to TRBJ2-2; possibly TRBD2 for D (6 bases). This TCR was recovered from a man aged 50-60 years who received an inactivated influenza vaccine. Sequenced material: CD4+ T cells sorted from PBMCs, taken roughly 13 days after vaccination. CDR3 sequence (DNA): TGTGCCAGCAGTTTGTCTACTACCGGGAGCGGGGAGCTGTTTTTT. Protein sequence: CASSLSTTGSGELFF.